These 27 T cell receptor beta chains came from one sample sequenced in a study of blood T cell repertoires in COVID-19 (dated by TCRdb to the early 2020s). The library was obtained by the immunoSEQ multiplex PCR assay. TCRdb's version of the immuneACCESS table is confined to in-frame rearrangements and falls short of the full clone set. An unresolved V gene accounts for under half of the shortfall where checked; the remainder is of unknown origin. The sample records roughly 180,000 clones, approximately 85% of which are singletons. The ten largest clones represent 1% to 1.5% of the sample. Sequencing was done on a sample of peripheral blood. The receptors shown here come from a man aged 55 to 70 who had recovered from COVID-19.

The chain joins TRBV19 to TRBJ2-1; D is ambiguous. The CDR3 sequence is 13 residues long. The germline V gene has CDR1 LNHDA and CDR2 SQIVND (reference sequence). Deletions cut 3 bases from V and 7 bases from J, with 10 bases between. The DNA of the CDR3 is TGTGCCAGTAGTATCAATTATCAGAATGAGCAGTTCTTC. It translates to CASSINYQNEQFF.

The chain employs TRBV19 and TRBJ1-5; no clear D. This CDR3 spans 17 amino acids. The V gene's germline CDR1 is LNHDA and CDR2 SQIVND (reference sequence). The V gene lost 7 bases and the J gene lost 0 bases, with 19 bases spanning the gap. CDR3 sequence reads: CASTPWVNDFSNQPQHF. The CDR3 DNA is TGTGCCAGTACCCCATGGGTGAACGACTTTAGCAATCAGCCCCAGCATTTT.

V and J are TRBV7-9 and TRBJ1-4; tentatively, D is TRBD1 (5 bases). The CDR3 has 14 residues. Germline V gives CDR1 SEHNR, CDR2 FQNEAQ (reference sequence). Trimming cost V 5 bases and J 3 bases, with 10 bases left between them. The CDR3 loop is CASSPGLANEKLFF. The CDR3 DNA reads TGTGCCAGCAGCCCAGGGCTGGCTAATGAAAAACTGTTTTTT.

This clone showed up just once. For the CDR3, the DNA is TGTGCCAGCAGTGAACAACAGGGGGCGGCCGGGGAGCTGTTTTTT. Its protein is CASSEQQGAAGELFF. J is TRBJ2-2 and V is TRBV2, with 9 bases identical to TRBD1. CDR1 and CDR2 (germline): SNHLY, FYNNEI. The CDR3 contains 15 residues. V was pared by 2 bases and J by 6 bases, with 4 bases of the junction left unmatched.

This clone was counted between two and nine times. The chain is built from TRBV6-4 and TRBJ2-3; the match to TRBD2 covers 8 bases. J lost 4 bases, V lost 0 bases, and 6 bases had no gene match. This CDR3 is built from 16 residues. Looked up from germline, CDR1 is MRHNA and CDR2 is SNTAGT. The CDR3 is CASSDSMLAGPDTQYF. In nucleotides, the CDR3 is TGTGCCAGCAGTGACTCGATGCTAGCGGGTCCAGATACGCAGTATTTT.

This clone turned up a few times. The genes are TRBV28 and TRBJ1-5, with TRBD1 as a possible D gene (6 bases). The CDR3 totals 12 residues. The V end lost 4 bases, the J end lost 9 bases, and 10 bases lay between the germline ends. Germline assignment: CDR1 MDHEN and CDR2 SYDVKM. CDR3 in DNA: TGTGCCAGCAGTTCTGGGGGCAGGCCCCAGCATTTT. This translates into CASSSGGRPQHF. Variable domain in full (rest from reference TRBV28 and TRBJ1-5): DVKVTQSSRYLVKRTGEKVFLECVQDMDHENMFWYRQDPGLGLRLIYFSYDVKMKEKGDIPEGYSVSREKKERFSLILESASTNQTSMYLCASSSGGRPQHFGDGTRLSIL.

The J gene is TRBJ2-7, the V gene TRBV19; 11 bases align to TRBD1. Per germline, CDR1 LNHDA and CDR2 SQIVND (reference sequence). This CDR3 region has 18 residues. The ends lost 5 bases at V and 5 bases at J; junction bases unmatched: 17. CDR3 residues: CASSDNTGTGGRLDEQYF. CDR3 DNA sequence: TGTGCCAGTAGTGATAACACCGGGACAGGGGGAAGATTGGACGAGCAGTACTTC.

V usage is TRBV6-2 or TRBV6-3 and J usage is TRBJ2-5; 7 bases are shared with TRBD1. With V trimmed by 1 base and J by 2 bases, 7 bases remained unmatched. Germline lookup yields CDR1 MNHEY and CDR2 SVGEGT. The CDR3 extends over 16 amino acids. Written as DNA, the CDR3 is TGTGCCAGCAGTTACTTGGAAGGGACAGCACAAGAGACCCAGTACTTC. It yields the protein CASSYLEGTAQETQYF.

The chain has TRBV6-5 and TRBJ2-7, with 8 bases identical to TRBD2. The CDR3 contains 12 residues. Germline CDR1 MNHEY, CDR2 SVGAGI. The V and J ends lost 6 bases and 6 bases, in that order; junction bases with no gene match: 4. CDR3 coding DNA: TGTGCCAGCAGGGCGGGGGGCCTCGAGCAGTACTTC. It yields the protein CASRAGGLEQYF.

The V gene is TRBV7-8, the J gene TRBJ2-7, with D possibly being TRBD1 (6 bases). Germline values: CDR1 SGHVS, CDR2 FQNEAQ. This CDR3 has 17 residues. V was pared by 5 bases and J by 2 bases, with 22 bases between. The CDR3 coding sequence is TGTGCCAGCAGCCTTCAGATTTATCAGGGGTCCCCCTACGAGCAGTACTTC. Protein sequence: CASSLQIYQGSPYEQYF.

The genes are TRBV24-1 and TRBJ1-2; D not resolved. Germline V gives CDR1 KGHDR, CDR2 SFDVKD. Trimming cost V 6 bases and J 4 bases, with 11 bases left between them. The CDR3 runs to 13 residues. CDR3 DNA: TGTGCCACCAGTCCCGGTGGACTCTATGGCTACACCTTC. Amino acids: CATSPGGLYGYTF.

This clone was counted only a few times. This sequence joins TRBV5-4 and TRBJ1-1; 7 bases map to TRBD1. V lost 3 bases to trimming and J lost 4 bases; unmatched junction nucleotides: 12. This CDR3 is built from 16 residues. In germline, CDR1 is SGHNT, CDR2 YYREEE (reference sequence). CDR3 in DNA: TGTGCCAGCAGCTCCCCCGGACTAACAGGGGTCACTGAAGCTTTCTTT. Translated: CASSSPGLTGVTEAFF. Complete variable domain (other parts from reference TRBV5-4 and TRBJ1-1): ETGVTQSPTHLIKTRGQQVTLRCSSQSGHNTVSWYQQALGQGPQFIFQYYREEENGRGNFPPRFSGLQFPNYSSELNVNALELDDSALYLCASSSPGLTGVTEAFFGQGTRLTVV.

The chain has TRBV27 and TRBJ2-5; D may be TRBD2 (7 bases). V lost 7 bases and J lost 5, with 17 bases in between. Germline V gene data show CDR1 as MNHEY and CDR2 as SMNVEV (reference sequence). This CDR3 has 14 amino acids. CDR3 residues: CASKASRGGETQYF. CDR3 nucleotide sequence: TGTGCCAGCAAGGCTAGCAGGGGAGGGGAGACCCAGTACTTC.

This clone was observed once. The chain employs TRBV6-5 and TRBJ2-5, with TRBD1 matching 11 bases. Germline CDR1 reads MNHEY; CDR2 reads SVGAGI. This CDR3 has 16 amino acids. The ends lost 2 bases at V and 7 bases at J; junction bases unmatched: 9. CDR3 coding DNA: TGTGCCAGCAGTTACACCGGGACAGGGGGGGAAGGGACCCAGTACTTC. This translates into CASSYTGTGGEGTQYF.

The V gene is TRBV10-3, the J gene TRBJ2-6, with 7 bases that match TRBD1. Germline V CDR1 and CDR2: ENHRY, SYGVKD. The V segment lost 3 bases and the J segment 0 bases; nucleotides outside the gene matches: 11. The CDR3 contains 19 residues. The CDR3 spells CAISERAGGMNSGANVLTF. CDR3 bases: TGTGCCATCAGTGAAAGGGCAGGGGGAATGAACTCTGGGGCCAACGTCCTGACTTTC.

The chain is built from TRBV10-3 and TRBJ2-7, with 9 positions matching TRBD1. V shed 8 bases, J shed 6 bases, and the junction held 5 bases outside the gene matches. Germline lookup yields CDR1 ENHRY and CDR2 SYGVKD. The CDR3 runs to 12 residues. The CDR3 DNA sequence: TGTGCCATCGGAACAGGGGGCGGCGAGCAGTACTTC. Residues: CAIGTGGGEQYF.

This chain connects TRBV19 to TRBJ2-5; 7 bases match TRBD1. Germline V gene data show CDR1 as LNHDA and CDR2 as SQIVND (reference sequence). The length of the CDR3 is 15 residues. V was clipped by 5 bases and J by 3 bases; unmatched bases: 9. The CDR3 DNA reads as TGTGCCAGTAGTGCCGAGACAGGGATGGAAGAGACCCAGTACTTC. This encodes CASSAETGMEETQYF.

The chain joins TRBV27 to TRBJ2-1, with 8 bases that match TRBD1. The V gene end was trimmed by 2 bases and the J gene end by 2 bases; junction bases not matched to a gene: 2. From germline, CDR1 is MNHEY and CDR2 SMNVEV (reference sequence). This CDR3 has 15 residues. DNA for the CDR3: TGTGCCAGCAGTTTACGGACAGGGACCTACAATGAGCAGTTCTTC. This gives the protein CASSLRTGTYNEQFF.

This rearrangement joins TRBV24-1 to TRBJ2-1; no clear D. The length of the CDR3 is 12 residues. Per the germline V gene, CDR1 is KGHDR and CDR2 is SFDVKD. Trimming shortened V by 4 bases and J by 4 bases, and 4 bases separated the two germline ends. The DNA for the CDR3 is TGTGCCACCAGTGACCATTACAATGAGCAGTTCTTC. Translating gives CATSDHYNEQFF.

The chain has TRBV27 and TRBJ2-1; D is possibly TRBD2 (5 bases). The CDR3 totals 13 residues. V shed 2 bases and J shed 8 bases, with 10 bases lying between them. Germline CDR1 and CDR2: MNHEY and SMNVEV (reference sequence). The CDR3 is CASSLRGFDEQFF. Here the CDR3 DNA reads TGTGCCAGCAGTTTAAGAGGGTTTGATGAGCAGTTCTTC.

CDR3 DNA sequence: TGCGCCAGCAGCCGACAGGGAGAGGATGGCTACACCTTC. Translated: CASSRQGEDGYTF. The rearrangement links TRBV5-1 to TRBJ1-2; TRBD1 agrees at 7 bases. CDR3 length equals 13 residues. J lost 6 bases, V lost 4 bases, and 6 bases had no gene match. The germline V gene encodes CDR1 SGHRS and CDR2 YFSETQ.

This clone was seen once. The chain couples TRBV6-1 to TRBJ1-4; 9 nucleotides align to TRBD1. This CDR3 is 19 amino acids long. Germline V gene data show CDR1 as MNHNS and CDR2 as SASEGT. J gave up 1 base and V 3 bases, and 12 bases lay outside the gene matches. The CDR3 DNA reads as TGTGCCAGCAGTGAGTCCGGGACAGGGCTTCTCGGAACTAATGAAAAACTGTTTTTT. Amino acid sequence: CASSESGTGLLGTNEKLFF.

The genes are TRBV6-5 and TRBJ2-1, with 7 bases identical to TRBD1. The CDR3 has 13 amino acids. The junction had 4 bases not matched to a gene; V was cut back by 5 bases and J by 6 bases. Germline CDR1 and CDR2: MNHEY and SVGAGI. This CDR3 is CASSQAGGNEQFF. In DNA form, the CDR3 reads TGTGCCAGCAGTCAGGCAGGGGGCAATGAGCAGTTCTTC.

This chain uses TRBV10-3 with TRBJ1-1, with TRBD1 matching 7 bases. Germline CDR1 reads ENHRY; CDR2 reads SYGVKD. V lost 5 bases to trimming and J lost 1 base; unmatched junction nucleotides: 4. The CDR3 is made up of 14 amino acids. The CDR3 sequence: CAISNRTGNTEAFF. CDR3 sequence (DNA): TGTGCCATCAGTAATCGGACAGGGAACACTGAAGCTTTCTTT.

This clone was detected only a few times. This chain connects TRBV6-5 to TRBJ1-3, with D unclear. CDR1 and CDR2 (germline): MNHEY, SVGAGI. CDR3 size: 15 residues. Trimming removed 2 bases from V and 0 bases from J, with 8 bases in between. The CDR3 reads CASSYTRNSGNTIYF. The CDR3, as DNA: TGTGCCAGCAGTTACACGCGTAACTCTGGAAACACCATATATTTT.

CDR3: CASSPRPGDRGLGYTF. The CDR3 coding sequence is TGTGCCAGTAGTCCAAGACCCGGGGACAGGGGGCTTGGCTACACCTTC. The genes are TRBV19 and TRBJ1-2; TRBD1 matches 12 bases. CDR1 and CDR2 from the germline V gene are LNHDA and SQIVND (reference sequence). This CDR3 spans 16 amino acids. J was trimmed by 7 bases and V by 5 bases; bases with no gene match: 11.

The chain's CDR3 is CASSLASQGALGYTF. CDR3 nucleotides: TGTGCCAGCAGCTTAGCGTCGCAGGGGGCGCTTGGCTACACCTTC. The V call is TRBV7-8, the J call TRBJ1-2, with 8 nucleotides matching TRBD1. The CDR3 totals 15 residues. Germline V gene sequence: CDR1 SGHVS, CDR2 FQNEAQ. J was trimmed by 7 bases and V by 0 bases; bases with no gene match: 7.